This T cell receptor beta chain derives from a study of vaccination and CD4 T cells after COVID-19. Study results and caveats: Vaccine-specific clones numbering 304 of 307 showed spike mono-reactivity in convalescent patients.

A note on this clonotype: As yet, its antigen is unknown.

Treatment of the sample: approximately 9-day PBMC culture with coronavirus spike peptide pools or control peptides (ViraFEST assay). In the ViraFEST assay, peptide-pool expansion preceded TCR sequencing of expanded clonotypes. Negative selection isolated the CD4+ T cells once the cells had been cultured for 10 days. Sequencing of DNA taken from cultured CD4+ T cells relied on the Oncomine TCR Beta short-read assay. TCRdb analysed the PCR reads with MiXCR anew, one entry per CDR3 protein. This sample has some 9,800 distinct CDR3 sequences, with 60% to 75% found just once. Trimming removed 0 bases at V and 0 bases at J, with 3 bases between. This CDR3 has 15 residues. Germline CDR1 SGHNT, CDR2 YENEEA.

The source material was CD4+ T cells from blood, cultured in vitro. V gene TRBV11-3 combines with J gene TRBJ2-6; no firm D call. The TCR sequence derives from a human donor who had recovered from COVID-19. CDR3 amino acids: CASSLEASGANVLTF. The CDR3, as DNA: TGTGCCAGCAGCTTAGAGGCCTCTGGGGCCAACGTCCTGACTTTC.